Listed below are T cell receptor beta chains from one sample, sequenced in a study of cytomegalovirus exposure and HLA in healthy donors. Generated by immunoSEQ multiplex PCR, the TCRdb table keeps only in-frame clones and is missing some. The sample records under 300,000 clones, around two thirds being singletons. The sequencing input was PBMCs. The receptors here all came from a female donor in good health and CMV-seronegative. Both conserved end residues are trimmed from each CDR3.

v_call	cdr3_aa
TRBV11-3	ASSEYGGRELF
TRBV14	ASSQDIGGTQY
TRBV18	ASSPPSLGETQY
TRBV7-9	ASSPTGGGNNEQF
TRBV9	ASSSGTRDTQY
TRBV6-7	ASSWSKSSLEQY
TRBV2	ASSRLRDTQY
TRBV19	ASWEGEAF
TRBV19	ASMTGGALSSYNEQF
TRBV28	ASSTGQGTINEKLF
TRBV4-2	ASSQEDSSGNTIY
TRBV29-1	SVGLAGAGQQY
TRBV29-1	SVEASGDTQY
TRBV6-1	ASINSGSTYEQY
TRBV11-2	ASSLVSTIY
TRBV19	ASSISGNMKNIQY
TRBV7-8	ASSSRGAGGQVTSYEQY
TRBV7-2	ASSLALATTYEQY
TRBV4-1	ASSQGEFSGAADTQY
TRBV27	ASSQRRGEQY
TRBV5-1	ASSSIAGGPYEQY
TRBV19	ASSIGTSGRVYEQY
TRBV19	ASSIMLAGGSDTQY
TRBV4-2	ASRETGGAYNEQF
TRBV27	ASSVAGNLYEQY
TRBV2	ASRATGGNQPQH
TRBV18	ASSPILGGAPIVQF
TRBV7-2	ASSLSGYNEQF
TRBV5-1	ASSLAGGPTDTQY
TRBV7-9	SSSFNTDTQY
TRBV7-9	ASSSGRGGETQY
TRBV11-2	ASSLGDRYKTQY
TRBV27	ASSLIGLAGSYEQY
TRBV27	ASSPLGLAGGTNLYEQY
TRBV5-4	ASSLDRGGSGNTIY
TRBV30	AWTDQATSPLH
TRBV27	ASSHLAVGSDTQY
TRBV2	AGLDRGLAGGPPTGELF
TRBV4-1	ASSQESTVPTEAF
TRBV18	ASSGLAGVQETQY
TRBV4-1	ASSQPRGAGPYNEQF
TRBV5-1	ASSLREGYGYT
TRBV11-2	ASRSIRDRALDYGYT
TRBV11-2	ASSLGPSGRTETQY
TRBV9	ASSIAGGLNEQF
TRBV2	ASSEVASQGYEQY
TRBV5-1	ASSSQGSYQETQY
TRBV5-1	ASSLEASGRAADTQY
TRBV19	ASSIDAGWANTEAF
TRBV9	ASSAGTGDNQPQH
TRBV5-8	ASSPLGSGRTYEQY
TRBV15	ATHRGPAAF
TRBV6-1	ASSGQGRYYNSPLH
TRBV30	AWQGGGHNEQF